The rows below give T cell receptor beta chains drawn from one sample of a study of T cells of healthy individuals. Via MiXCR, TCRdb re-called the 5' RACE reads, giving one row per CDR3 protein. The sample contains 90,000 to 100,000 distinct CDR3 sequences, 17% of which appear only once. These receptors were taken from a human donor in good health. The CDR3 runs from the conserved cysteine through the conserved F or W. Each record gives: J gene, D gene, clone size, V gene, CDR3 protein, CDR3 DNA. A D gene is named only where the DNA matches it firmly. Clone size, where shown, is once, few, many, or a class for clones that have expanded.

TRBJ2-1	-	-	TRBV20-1	CSASRIRAYGENEQFF	TGCAGTGCTAGTCGCATCCGGGCCTACGGTGAGAATGAGCAGTTCTTC
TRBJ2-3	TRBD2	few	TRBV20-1	CSARLAGTDTQYF	TGCAGTGCTAGACTAGCGGGCACAGATACGCAGTATTTT
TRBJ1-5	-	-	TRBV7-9	CASSSGAGVRNQPQHF	TGTGCCAGCAGCTCAGGGGCTGGGGTACGCAATCAGCCCCAGCATTTT
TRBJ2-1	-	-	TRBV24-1	CATSDSNEQFF	TGTGCCACCAGTGACAGCAATGAGCAGTTCTTC
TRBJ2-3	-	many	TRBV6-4	CASSDSVGTDTQYF	TGTGCCAGCAGTGACTCAGTGGGCACAGATACGCAGTATTTT
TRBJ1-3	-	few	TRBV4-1	CASSQNSGNTIYF	TGCGCCAGCAGCCAGAATTCTGGAAACACCATATATTTT
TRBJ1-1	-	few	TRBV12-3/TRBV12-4	CASSSNRLRNTEAFF	TGTGCCAGCAGTTCAAACAGGCTACGGAACACTGAAGCTTTCTTT
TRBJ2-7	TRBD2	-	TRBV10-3	CAISDRGGLVLTYEQYF	TGTGCCATCAGTGATCGGGGGGGGCTCGTACTAACCTACGAGCAGTACTTC
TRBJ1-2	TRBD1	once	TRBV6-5	CASRTGGNYGYTF	TGTGCCAGCAGGACAGGGGGAAACTATGGCTACACCTTC
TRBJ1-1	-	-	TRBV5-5	CASSWAPENTEAFF	TGTGCCAGCAGCTGGGCCCCGGAAAACACTGAAGCTTTCTTT
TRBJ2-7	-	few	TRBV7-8	CASSLVRVGYEQYF	TGTGCCAGCAGCTTAGTCAGGGTTGGCTACGAGCAGTACTTC
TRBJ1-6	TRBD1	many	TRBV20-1	CSTGEKRSPLHF	TGCAGCACAGGGGAGAAACGATCACCCCTCCACTTT
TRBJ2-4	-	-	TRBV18	CASSPTAPRAKNIQYF	TGTGCCAGCTCACCCACGGCTCCCCGGGCCAAAAACATTCAGTACTTC
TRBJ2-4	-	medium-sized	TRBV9	CASSVAGAAQNIQYF	TGTGCCAGCAGCGTAGCAGGGGCAGCCCAAAACATTCAGTACTTC
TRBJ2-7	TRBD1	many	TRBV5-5	CASSFWTGSFSYEQYF	TGTGCCAGCAGCTTTTGGACAGGTTCTTTTTCCTACGAGCAGTACTTC
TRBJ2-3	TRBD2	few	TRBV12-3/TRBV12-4	CASRLAGGQSTQYF	TGTGCCAGCAGGCTAGCGGGGGGGCAAAGTACGCAGTATTTT
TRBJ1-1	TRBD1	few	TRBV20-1	CSGTGGTEAFF	TGCAGTGGAACAGGGGGTACTGAAGCTTTCTTT
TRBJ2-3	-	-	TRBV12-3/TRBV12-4	CASSLPLAITQYF	TGTGCCAGCAGTTTACCCCTAGCGATTACGCAGTATTTT
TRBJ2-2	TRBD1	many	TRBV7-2	CASIRGTGKNTGELFF	TGTGCCAGCATCCGCGGGACAGGGAAGAACACCGGGGAGCTGTTTTTT
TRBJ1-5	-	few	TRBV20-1	CSATRTYRVGNQPQHF	TGCAGTGCTACCCGAACCTACAGGGTGGGCAATCAGCCCCAGCATTTT
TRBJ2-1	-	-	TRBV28	CASSLSGKVEQFF	TGTGCCAGCAGTTTGTCGGGGAAGGTAGAGCAGTTCTTC
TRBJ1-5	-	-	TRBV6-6	CASSYGGSNQPQHF	TGTGCCAGCAGTTACGGAGGTAGCAATCAGCCCCAGCATTTT
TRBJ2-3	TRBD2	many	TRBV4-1	CASSQEAGGADTQYF	TGCGCCAGCAGCCAAGAAGCGGGGGGGGCAGATACGCAGTATTTT
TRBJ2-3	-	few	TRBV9	CASGVGGQTDTQYF	TGTGCCAGCGGAGTGGGGGGGCAAACAGATACGCAGTATTTT
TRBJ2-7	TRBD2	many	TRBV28	CASSLVRAGAGEQYF	TGTGCCAGCAGTTTAGTGAGGGCGGGAGCGGGCGAGCAGTACTTC
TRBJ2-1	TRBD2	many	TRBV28	CASRHKREGRGNEQFF	TGTGCCAGCAGACATAAGCGGGAGGGACGGGGCAATGAGCAGTTCTTC
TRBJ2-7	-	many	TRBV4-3	CASRERTSGPYEQYF	TGCGCCAGCAGAGAGAGGACCAGCGGGCCCTACGAGCAGTACTTC
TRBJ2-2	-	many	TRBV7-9	CASSLGVGDTGELFF	TGTGCCAGCAGCCTAGGTGTGGGGGACACCGGGGAGCTGTTTTTT
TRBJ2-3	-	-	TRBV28	CASSFGTRRDTQYF	TGTGCCAGCAGTTTCGGTACTAGGCGAGATACGCAGTATTTT
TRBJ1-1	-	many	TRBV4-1	CASSHNGRTEAFF	TGCGCCAGCAGCCATAACGGGAGAACTGAAGCTTTCTTT
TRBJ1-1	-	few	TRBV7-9	CASSEWELTEAFF	TGTGCCAGCAGTGAGTGGGAGCTGACTGAAGCTTTCTTT
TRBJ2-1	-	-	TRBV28	CASSMLGGSSYNEQFF	TGTGCCAGCAGTATGCTCGGAGGGAGCTCCTACAATGAGCAGTTCTTC
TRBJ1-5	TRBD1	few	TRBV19	CASSREGQGLRQPQHF	TGTGCCAGTAGTCGAGAGGGACAGGGGTTGAGGCAGCCCCAGCATTTT
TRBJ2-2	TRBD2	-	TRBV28	CASSLPAGDTHTGELFF	TGTGCCAGCAGTTTACCAGCGGGGGACACTCACACCGGGGAGCTGTTTTTT
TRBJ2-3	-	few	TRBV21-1	CASSDYPNEQYF	TGTGCCAGCAGCGATTATCCGAATGAGCAGTATTTT
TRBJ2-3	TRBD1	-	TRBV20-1	CSARPMDRGRDTQYF	TGCAGTGCTAGACCTATGGACAGGGGGCGAGATACGCAGTATTTT
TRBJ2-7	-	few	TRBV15	CATSRDGYEQYF	TGTGCCACCAGCAGAGATGGATACGAGCAGTACTTC
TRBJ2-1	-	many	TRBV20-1	CSASGAGNEQFF	TGCAGTGCTAGCGGGGCGGGAAATGAGCAGTTCTTC
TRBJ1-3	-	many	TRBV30	CAAQSLSGNTIYF	TGTGCCGCGCAGAGCCTCTCTGGAAACACCATATATTTT
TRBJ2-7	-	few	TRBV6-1	CASSRDPVIVEQYF	TGTGCCAGCAGTCGGGACCCCGTAATTGTCGAGCAGTACTTC
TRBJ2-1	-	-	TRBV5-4	CASKGPDGNEQFF	TGTGCCAGCAAGGGGCCCGACGGTAATGAGCAGTTCTTC
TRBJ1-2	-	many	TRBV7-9	CASSLDRVGYTF	TGTGCCAGCAGCTTAGACCGAGTCGGCTACACCTTC
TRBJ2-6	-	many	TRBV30	CAGKDVSGANVLTF	TGTGCCGGAAAAGATGTCTCTGGGGCCAACGTCCTGACTTTC
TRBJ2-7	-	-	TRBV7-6	CASSLGQNEQYF	TGTGCCAGCAGCTTAGGACAGAACGAGCAGTACTTC
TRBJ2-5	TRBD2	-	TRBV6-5	CASSYSPSGGQETQYF	TGTGCCAGCAGTTACTCTCCTAGCGGGGGCCAAGAGACCCAGTACTTC
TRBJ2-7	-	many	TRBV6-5	CASSPGFQPYEQYF	TGTGCCAGCAGCCCCGGTTTTCAACCCTACGAGCAGTACTTC
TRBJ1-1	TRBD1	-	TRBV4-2	CASSPPRTGLTEAFF	TGTGCCAGCAGCCCGCCGAGGACAGGGTTGACTGAAGCTTTCTTT
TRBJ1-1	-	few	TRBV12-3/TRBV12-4	CASTAGGIEAFF	TGTGCCAGCACCGCGGGGGGTATTGAAGCTTTCTTT
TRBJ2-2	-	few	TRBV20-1	CSARDPTGLDTGELFF	TGCAGTGCTAGAGACCCCACAGGGTTGGACACCGGGGAGCTGTTTTTT
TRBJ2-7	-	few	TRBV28	CASSKDYYEQYF	TGTGCCAGCAGCAAGGACTATTACGAGCAGTACTTC
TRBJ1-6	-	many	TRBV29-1	CSVDKGKASPLHF	TGCAGCGTTGATAAAGGGAAGGCTAGTCCCCTCCACTTT
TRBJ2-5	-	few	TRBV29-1	CSVGMETQYF	TGCAGCGTTGGGATGGAGACCCAGTACTTC